The rows below give T cell receptor beta chains drawn from one sample of a study of T cells in Graves' hyperthyroidism and ophthalmopathy. TCRdb reanalysed the multiplex PCR reads using MiXCR and keeps one entry per CDR3 protein. This sample has about half a million distinct CDR3 sequences, with approximately 25% found just once. Sequencing was performed on blood. The source of these receptors is a woman aged 30 to 39 with Graves' ophthalmopathy. Each CDR3 is given with its conserved first and last residue.

V	J	CDR3
TRBV24-1	TRBJ2-5	CATSPGGAETQYF
TRBV4-2	TRBJ1-1	CASSHPRDLITEAFF
TRBV12-3/TRBV12-4	TRBJ1-3	CASSLGQAFSGNTIYF
TRBV24-1	TRBJ1-5	CATSDGLGGNQPQHF
TRBV12-3/TRBV12-4	TRBJ2-5	CASSTRIGKRDGETQYF
TRBV20-1	TRBJ2-7	CSARKAEPYEQYF
TRBV20-1	TRBJ2-7	CSATGTVVTYEQYF
TRBV7-2	TRBJ1-1	CATLSAFF
TRBV11-1	TRBJ2-7	CASSSTSGQGAREQYF
TRBV6-1	TRBJ1-1	CASRRGQGIAEAFF
TRBV27	TRBJ1-2	CASSFGQGGGYTF
TRBV7-9	TRBJ2-1	CASSPGLEAFNEQFF
TRBV12-3/TRBV12-4	TRBJ1-1	CASRFTEVGSNTEAFF
TRBV6-2/TRBV6-3	TRBJ2-7	CASSYSSGRGYEQYF
TRBV12-3/TRBV12-4	TRBJ1-2	CASSTQGQGVLYGYTF
TRBV28	TRBJ2-1	CASSFSVGVQFF
TRBV2	TRBJ1-2	CASREEDESGYTF
TRBV5-1	TRBJ1-6	CASRDRKNSPLHF
TRBV6-5	TRBJ1-1	CASSNRQAAEAFF
TRBV6-5	TRBJ2-5	CASTSPGGETQYF
TRBV6-2/TRBV6-3	TRBJ2-5	CASSSRGRQRETQYF